This T cell receptor (beta chain) originates from a study of blood T cells in healthy people across ages. Study-wide results and limits: More naive CD4+ cells and higher diversity were found in long-lived than in aged donors.

In regard to this clonotype: What it binds is unknown.

Alongside a J-beta primer mix, a sample-barcoded 5' primer served in a second PCR lasting roughly 7 to 12 cycles. TCRdb ran MiXCR on the 5' RACE reads and lists one entry per CDR3 protein. The sample records approximately 1,000,000 distinct CDR3 sequences, around two fifths being singletons. CDR3 size: 16 residues. Germline CDR1 SGHVS, CDR2 FQNEAQ. V was trimmed by 5 bases and J by 3 bases, leaving 17 bases between them. The origin of this receptor is a man in his late teens or twenties in good health. The chain recombines TRBV7-8 with TRBJ2-1, with D possibly being TRBD2 (6 bases). Sequencing was carried out using blood. The CDR3 protein is CASSRSQQDYYNEQFF. The DNA of the CDR3 is TGTGCCAGCAGCCGGTCTCAACAGGACTACTACAATGAGCAGTTCTTC.